This T cell receptor beta chain stems from a study of blood T cell repertoires in COVID-19 (dated by TCRdb to about 2020). For the study in its entirety: Collaborator samples came from the United States, Italy and Spain and covered acute and convalescent phases of COVID-19. The prospective study material was composed of cDNA or gDNA derived from T cells, B-cell-depleted T cells, or PBMCs. The repertoires were released in a freely available public database meant as a resource for research on the immune response to SARS-CoV-2. The dataset comprised deeply sampled blood TCRbeta repertoires from subjects exposed to, actively infected with, or recovered from COVID-19. Where available, HLA class I and class II types were taken from metadata supplied by the sample provider and were not determined by assay-based typing. The samples were drawn from the first 160 participants of the ongoing ImmuneRACE study and from 1,254 subjects provided by 6 global collaborators. Sample metadata almost always included a de-identified subject ID, COVID-19 status, age in years and sex.

The study at large found these results: The amount of clinical and demographic metadata varied by source and participant and was provided uncurated.

In the prospective study, participants were about 18 to 100 years old, resided in 24 geographic areas of the United States, and were enrolled through a virtual design. In the prospective study, participants were assigned to cohorts based on the clinical history participants reported in a screening survey and a study questionnaire. Recovered participants in ImmuneRACE Cohort 3 were defined as having two consecutive negative NP/OP PCR tests, clearance from a healthcare professional, or resolution of symptoms. Each participant in the prospective study had whole blood, serum and a nasopharyngeal or oropharyngeal swab collected by mobile phlebotomists. Participants in the prospective study had the option to provide additional blood draws and questionnaires over a roughly 2-month period. Prospective study blood samples were shipped either frozen or at room temperature before DNA extraction. TCRbeta CDR3 regions were amplified from genomic DNA using the immunoSEQ Assay, a bias-controlled multiplex PCR. From the authors' description of their analysis: The number of nucleated cells in each sample was estimated by amplification of reference gene primers within the assay. To quantify the absolute abundance of each unique TCRbeta CDR3 rearrangement, sequence reads were collapsed and filtered. For each sample, productive Simpson clonality was calculated as the square root of Simpson's diversity index over productive rearrangements. Entries here come from immuneACCESS through TCRdb and include only in-frame sequences with V and J called. Some clones fail to appear in such tables; in the studies checked, an unresolved V gene covers under half of the shortfall, and the cause of the remainder is unknown. V and J calls and clone size are those listed in that table; D and trimming were worked out from the DNA. This sample holds 350,000 to 400,000 clones; roughly 87% were observed only once. The ten largest clones capture just under 3% of the sample.

Remarks on this clone: Its target antigen remains unknown. The record has no base qualities; no much larger clone is one base away.

V is clipped by 2 bases and J by 2 bases, and the sequence between their germline boundaries is 13 bases long. The cysteine opens and the phenylalanine closes a CDR3 of 16 amino acids. Just CDR3 DNA is preserved here, 48 bases in frame from base 1. The source of this sequence is a woman in her 30s who had recovered from COVID-19. Sequencing was carried out using PBMCs or T cells enriched from blood (not recorded which). The chain links TRBV23-1 with TRBJ2-1; a tentative D call is TRBD1 (7 bases match). TRBV23-1 is noted as an ORF with a role that remains uncertain. The bases are TGCGCCAGCAGTCAAGGAGGCAGGGGGGCCTACAATGAGCAGTTCTTC. Its protein product is CASSQGGRGAYNEQFF.